This is a list of T cell receptor beta chains from one sample in a study of blood T cell repertoires in COVID-19. Here immunoSEQ multiplex PCR was the method, and the copy in TCRdb shows in-frame clones only, minus some. The data contain around 160,000 clones, approximately 95% of them singletons. Sequenced material: peripheral blood. Every receptor here comes from a woman in her sixties or seventies with COVID-19, enrolled during active disease. The CDR3 runs from the conserved cysteine through the conserved F or W. D genes are given only for firm matches. Clone size appears in some rows only: once, few, many, or a class for an expanded clone.

V: TRBV21-1
J: TRBJ2-7
D: .
size: .
CDR3: CASSKAVRFPGALGSYEQYF
DNA: TGTGCCAGCAGCAAAGCAGTTCGGTTTCCAGGGGCTCTGGGCTCCTACGAGCAGTACTTC

V: TRBV7-2
J: TRBJ2-3
D: TRBD2
size: .
CDR3: CASSSGLAGGVEF
DNA: TGTGCCAGCAGCTCGGGACTAGCGGGCGGCGTGGAGTTT

V: TRBV6-1
J: TRBJ2-7
D: .
size: .
CDR3: CASSEIRGSYEQYF
DNA: TGTGCCAGCAGTGAAATCAGGGGTTCCTACGAGCAGTACTTC

V: TRBV27
J: TRBJ2-7
D: TRBD2
size: .
CDR3: CASSLQGRGGNEQYF
DNA: TGTGCCAGCAGTCTCCAGGGGCGGGGGGGCAACGAGCAGTACTTC

V: TRBV29-1
J: TRBJ2-7
D: .
size: .
CDR3: CSVDPGVDEQYF
DNA: TGCAGCGTTGATCCAGGGGTCGACGAGCAGTACTTC

V: TRBV4-3
J: TRBJ1-2
D: .
size: .
CDR3: CASSPGRGGDGYTF
DNA: TGCGCCAGCAGCCCAGGGCGGGGGGGTGATGGCTACACCTTC

V: TRBV7-9
J: TRBJ2-7
D: TRBD1
size: .
CDR3: CASRQGAGYEQYF
DNA: TGTGCCAGTAGACAGGGGGCCGGCTACGAGCAGTACTTC

V: TRBV6-5
J: TRBJ2-7
D: TRBD1
size: .
CDR3: CASRRGQDYEQYF
DNA: TGTGCCAGCAGAAGAGGACAGGACTACGAGCAGTACTTC

V: TRBV2
J: TRBJ2-7
D: TRBD1
size: few
CDR3: CASRGRDRARYEQYF
DNA: TGTGCCAGCAGGGGAAGGGACAGGGCGAGATACGAGCAGTACTTC

V: TRBV7-2
J: TRBJ2-5
D: TRBD1
size: .
CDR3: CASSGSGGRQETQYF
DNA: TGTGCCAGCAGCGGGTCAGGGGGCAGGCAAGAGACCCAGTACTTC

V: TRBV6-5
J: TRBJ1-1
D: .
size: .
CDR3: CASSYRGRLNTEAFF
DNA: TGTGCCAGCAGTTACAGGGGCCGGTTGAACACTGAAGCTTTCTTT

V: TRBV11-3
J: TRBJ2-5
D: TRBD2
size: once
CDR3: CASSPRSDSGGAWETQYF
DNA: TGTGCCAGCAGCCCGAGATCTGATAGCGGGGGGGCCTGGGAGACCCAGTACTTC

V: TRBV12-3/TRBV12-4
J: TRBJ2-7
D: .
size: .
CDR3: CASSLAGGYEQYF
DNA: TGTGCCAGCAGTTTAGCAGGGGGCTACGAGCAGTACTTC

V: TRBV2
J: TRBJ1-2
D: .
size: .
CDR3: CASSERQLYGYTF
DNA: TGTGCCAGCAGTGAAAGACAGCTCTATGGCTACACCTTC

V: TRBV11-2
J: TRBJ2-3
D: .
size: few
CDR3: CASRWAGNTDTQYF
DNA: TGTGCCAGCCGGTGGGCGGGGAACACAGATACGCAGTATTTT

V: TRBV12-3/TRBV12-4
J: TRBJ2-6
D: .
size: .
CDR3: CASSTRGTNVLTF
DNA: TGTGCCAGCAGTACTAGGGGGACCAACGTCCTGACTTTC

V: TRBV6-5
J: TRBJ1-6
D: .
size: .
CDR3: CASSYEVRSNSPLHF
DNA: TGTGCCAGCAGTTACGAGGTCCGGTCTAATTCACCCCTCCACTTT

V: TRBV11-3
J: TRBJ1-2
D: .
size: .
CDR3: CASSKEGGRNYGYTF
DNA: TGTGCCAGCAGCAAAGAGGGGGGGCGTAACTATGGCTACACCTTC

V: TRBV4-2
J: TRBJ1-1
D: .
size: few
CDR3: CASSQQIEGNTEAFF
DNA: TGTGCCAGCAGCCAGCAAATAGAGGGCAACACTGAAGCTTTCTTT

V: TRBV4-2
J: TRBJ2-3
D: .
size: .
CDR3: CASSQDRRDTQYF
DNA: TGTGCCAGCAGCCAAGATCGGAGGGATACGCAGTATTTT

V: TRBV10-3
J: TRBJ2-7
D: TRBD1
size: .
CDR3: CAINSGQGAKNEQYF
DNA: TGTGCCATCAATAGCGGACAGGGGGCTAAAAACGAGCAGTACTTC

V: TRBV6-4
J: TRBJ2-3
D: .
size: once
CDR3: CASSSSGTQYF
DNA: TGTGCCAGCAGCTCCTCCGGTACGCAGTATTTT

V: TRBV6-5
J: TRBJ1-5
D: .
size: .
CDR3: CASTEGWVRQPQHF
DNA: TGTGCCAGCACCGAGGGTTGGGTTCGGCAGCCCCAGCATTTT

V: TRBV15
J: TRBJ1-5
D: .
size: .
CDR3: CATSRDLGPNQPQHF
DNA: TGTGCCACCAGCAGAGATCTAGGCCCCAATCAGCCCCAGCATTTT

V: TRBV19
J: TRBJ1-5
D: .
size: .
CDR3: CASSIGTRGNQPQHF
DNA: TGTGCCAGTAGTATAGGCACCCGGGGCAATCAGCCCCAGCATTTT

V: TRBV7-9
J: TRBJ1-2
D: TRBD1
size: .
CDR3: CASSPWTGRGYTF
DNA: TGTGCCAGCAGCCCATGGACAGGGCGAGGCTACACCTTC

V: TRBV4-3
J: TRBJ1-2
D: TRBD1
size: once
CDR3: CASSQATGGDYGYTF
DNA: TGCGCCAGCAGCCAGGCGACAGGGGGCGACTATGGCTACACCTTC

V: TRBV27
J: TRBJ1-2
D: .
size: few
CDR3: CASSLLAGQNYGYTF
DNA: TGTGCCAGCAGTTTATTAGCGGGTCAGAACTATGGCTACACCTTC

V: TRBV21-1
J: TRBJ1-4
D: .
size: .
CDR3: CASSKAVGTGPKEKLFF
DNA: TGTGCCAGCAGCAAAGCCGTTGGGACAGGCCCAAAAGAAAAACTGTTTTTT

V: TRBV6-1
J: TRBJ1-2
D: .
size: .
CDR3: CASSDRIYGYTF
DNA: TGTGCCAGCAGTGACAGGATCTATGGCTACACCTTC

V: TRBV30
J: TRBJ2-2
D: .
size: .
CDR3: CAWSPGYSGELFF
DNA: TGTGCCTGGAGTCCAGGGTATTCCGGGGAGCTGTTTTTT